What follows are 15 T cell receptor beta chains derived from one specimen sequenced in a study of T cell responses to AZD1222 COVID-19 vaccine. Here immunoSEQ multiplex PCR was the method, and the copy in TCRdb shows in-frame clones only, minus some. The profile shows 30,000 to 35,000 clones, 90% to 95% of them singletons. The material was peripheral blood, obtained on day 0 of AZD1222 vaccination. The source is an adult in good health.

The chain joins TRBV9 to TRBJ2-7; D may be TRBD2 (6 bases). The CDR3 runs to 14 residues. CDR1 SGDLS and CDR2 YYNGEE come from the germline V gene. V was shortened by 3 bases and J by 4 bases, with 14 bases between the two germline ends. The CDR3 region is CASSERGRPYEQYF. The CDR3 DNA follows: TGTGCCAGCAGCGAACGGGGGAGACCATACGAGCAGTACTTC.

This clone was detected once. This chain connects TRBV29-1 to TRBJ1-2; the D gene is possibly TRBD1 (5 bases). The ends were cut back, 3 bases at V and 0 bases at J, with 11 bases in the middle. The CDR3 consists of 14 residues. CDR1 is SQVTM and CDR2 is ANQGSEA in the germline V gene. The CDR3 DNA sequence: TGCAGCGTTGATTTGCCAGGGACTAACTATGGCTACACCTTC. Protein product: CSVDLPGTNYGYTF.

The J gene is TRBJ1-6, the V gene TRBV30; 8 nucleotides align to TRBD1. Germline V gives CDR1 GTSNPN, CDR2 SVGIG (reference sequence). The CDR3 extends over 14 amino acids. V lost 3 bases to trimming and J lost 4 bases; unmatched junction nucleotides: 2. CDR3 DNA: TGTGCCTGGAGAGGACAGGGTTATAATTCACCCCTCCACTTT. Amino acid sequence: CAWRGQGYNSPLHF.

The CDR3 coding sequence is TGTGCCAGCAGTTTTGGGGGACAGGGTAATCAGCCCCAGCATTTT. Protein: CASSFGGQGNQPQHF. The chain links TRBV27 to TRBJ1-5; 9 bases match TRBD1. Per germline, CDR1 MNHEY and CDR2 SMNVEV (reference sequence). V shed 3 bases, J shed 4 bases, and the junction held 4 bases outside the gene matches. The CDR3 is 15 residues long.

V is TRBV7-2 and J is TRBJ2-3, with 9 bases fitting TRBD1. Trimming took 1 base from V and 4 from J; bases not matched to a gene: 6. CDR1 is SGHTA and CDR2 is FQGNSA in the germline V gene. The CDR3 is made up of 16 amino acids. DNA for the CDR3: TGTGCCAGCAGCTTAGATGGGACAGGGAGCCCAGATACGCAGTATTTT. Its protein product is CASSLDGTGSPDTQYF.

V gene TRBV19 combines with J gene TRBJ2-5, with no clear D. Germline V CDR1 and CDR2: LNHDA, SQIVND (reference sequence). The CDR3 length is 14 residues. V shed 7 bases and J shed 0 bases, with 12 bases lying between them. CDR3 amino acids: CASKVTAYQETQYF. CDR3 DNA: TGTGCCAGTAAGGTGACGGCGTACCAAGAGACCCAGTACTTC.

The V call is TRBV15, the J call TRBJ1-4; D unresolved. The CDR3 has 15 residues. CDR1 is LNHNV, CDR2 YYDKDF, per germline (reference sequence). Trimming removed 4 bases at V and 0 bases at J, with 9 bases between. The CDR3 DNA sequence: TGTGCCACCAGCACCTCTGACGCAACTAATGAAAAACTGTTTTTT. This encodes CATSTSDATNEKLFF.

The rearrangement uses TRBV5-4 and TRBJ1-4; 8 positions match TRBD1. The CDR3 covers 15 residues. Trimming removed 4 bases from V and 6 bases from J; junction bases left unmatched: 8. Germline V gene data show CDR1 as SGHNT and CDR2 as YYREEE (reference sequence). CDR3 in DNA: TGTGCCAGCAGCCCAGAGGACAGGGTTGATGAAAAACTGTTTTTT. Its translation is CASSPEDRVDEKLFF.

The rearrangement links TRBV7-8 to TRBJ2-5; the match to TRBD2 covers 15 bases. Germline trimming cut 7 bases from V and 5 bases from J; bases unmatched to any gene: 14. The CDR3 spans 18 residues. Germline lookup yields CDR1 SGHVS and CDR2 FQNEAQ. CDR3 nucleotide sequence: TGTGCCAGCACGCCAAACGGACTAGCGGGGGGGCCCCCGGAGACCCAGTACTTC. Its translation is CASTPNGLAGGPPETQYF.

The chain has TRBV10-3 and TRBJ1-5; 8 nucleotides line up with TRBD1. V lost 10 bases, J lost 5 bases, and 7 bases stayed unmatched. The CDR3 loop spans 13 amino acids. From germline, CDR1 is ENHRY and CDR2 SYGVKD. CDR3 amino acids: CATGQGAHQPQHF. In nucleotides, the CDR3 is TGTGCCACCGGACAGGGAGCCCATCAGCCCCAGCATTTT.

The chain combines TRBV30 with TRBJ1-5, with 7 bases aligning to TRBD1. Germline V gene sequence: CDR1 GTSNPN, CDR2 SVGIG (reference sequence). The CDR3 spans 13 residues. Germline trimming cut 3 bases from V and 5 bases from J; bases unmatched to any gene: 4. The CDR3 bases are TGTGCCTGGAGAGACAGGGCGGATCAGCCCCAGCATTTT. Translating it yields CAWRDRADQPQHF.

This chain joins TRBV6-5 and TRBJ2-7, with 7 bases identical to TRBD1. The V gene end was trimmed by 4 bases and the J gene end by 5 bases; junction bases not matched to a gene: 5. This CDR3 is 13 amino acids long. Germline CDR1 is MNHEY and CDR2 is SVGAGI. In DNA, the CDR3 is TGTGCCAGCAGTTGGACAGGTATCCACGAGCAGTACTTC. It codes for CASSWTGIHEQYF.

The CDR3, as DNA: TGTGCCAGTAGTATAGATCAACGAGGGGATGGCTACACCTTC. This gives the protein CASSIDQRGDGYTF. This rearrangement joins TRBV19 to TRBJ1-2; D perhaps matches TRBD1 (5 bases). Per the germline V gene, CDR1 is LNHDA and CDR2 is SQIVND (reference sequence). With 0 bases removed from V and 6 bases from J, the gap between germline ends came to 11 bases. CDR3 length: 14 amino acids. Drawing the rest from reference TRBV19 and TRBJ1-2, the complete variable domain is DGGITQSPKYLFRKEGQNVTLSCEQNLNHDAMYWYRQDPGQGLRLIYYSQIVNDFQKGDIAEGYSVSREKKESFPLTVTSAQKNPTAFYLCASSIDQRGDGYTFGSGTRLTVV.

The rearrangement uses TRBV11-3 and TRBJ2-7, with 7 bases matching TRBD1. The junction had 4 bases not matched to a gene; V was cut back by 2 bases and J by 3 bases. The CDR3 extends over 14 amino acids. The germline CDR1 and CDR2 sequences are SGHNT and YENEEA. This CDR3 reads CASSLRTGDYEQYF. CDR3 nucleotides: TGTGCCAGCAGCTTAAGGACAGGTGACTACGAGCAGTACTTC.

The chain uses TRBV6-5 and TRBJ2-5; 10 bases fit TRBD2. After removal of 6 bases from V and 8 bases from J, the junction contained 9 bases not matched to a gene. The germline V gene encodes CDR1 MNHEY and CDR2 SVGAGI. CDR3 size: 14 residues. CDR3 sequence reads: CASRPGLAPATQYF. The CDR3 DNA reads as TGTGCCAGCAGACCGGGACTAGCGCCCGCAACCCAGTACTTC.